This TCR beta chain was captured by sequencing in a study of cytomegalovirus exposure and HLA in healthy donors (dated by TCRdb to about 2017). Broadly, across the study: An earlier analysis of roughly 630 of the donors reported about 250 Gb of sequence data and 117 million unique TCR beta sequences from 150 million to 200 million T cells. An early release that covered some 630 HLA-typed donors contained approximately 300 gigabases of sequencing data and around 85 million unique TCR sequences. Of the roughly 390 genotyped donors, over 80% were placed in the genetic ancestry cluster associated with self-reported Caucasian donors. The study was designed to test whether signatures of past pathogen exposure could be identified by cataloging public T cell receptors. The study used immunosequencing to profile the T cell repertoires of 666 subjects and linked those repertoires to cytomegalovirus serostatus. A separate validation cohort of about 110 different subjects was used in addition to the roughly 620-subject first cohort. The study combined high-throughput TCR immunosequencing, statistical association of individual TCRs with disease status, and machine learning to predict cytomegalovirus infection status. In a later analysis, previously published TCR beta repertoires from 500 to 750 donors were re-analyzed and high-resolution HLA genotyping was added so that TCR occurrence patterns could be studied. Rather than drawing on any new phenotypic data, the later analysis identified candidate immune exposures from TCR beta sequences and the way those sequences occurred across donors. In an earlier analysis of 500 to 650 of the donors, high-throughput TCR beta sequencing was used to judge whether each TCR beta V gene segment behaved as functional or pseudogenic. Donor age, sex, ethnicity and CMV serostatus were collected together with the repertoire data. A later genetic analysis used genome-wide SNP genotypes for about 60% of the roughly 670 donors, treating that subset as a discovery cohort. Every repertoire in the discovery cohort had been generated on one and the same sequencing platform. HLA typing included class I and class II loci at four-digit resolution. The number of donors typed differed by locus, with roughly 620-630 for A, B, C, DRB1 and DQB1, around 520 for DQA1, about 610 for DPA1, and about 450 for DPB1. Several DR-DQ haplotypes were treated as single units for association and clustering because of strong linkage in the cohort. Across approximately 400 genotyped donors of the cohort, an average of about 250,000 unique TCR beta nucleotide sequences per donor were sequenced, and around 19% of those sequences were non-productive. Results and caveats for the whole study, not just this receptor: In a later analysis, several top co-occurrence clusters were reported to appear linked to parvovirus B19, influenza, CMV and Epstein-Barr virus. The earlier analysis of about 600 of the donors excluded 15 to 20 rarely observed V segments, including chromosome 9 orphons, because counts were too low. Most TCR sequences were observed very rarely across donors, whereas some public TCRs were present in many individuals. In a later analysis, the rate of TCR association differed among HLA loci, with DRB1 alleles having the most associated TCRs and HLA-C alleles having the fewest. Cytomegalovirus status was reported to be diagnosed by the classifier with high specificity and sensitivity in both the original and validation cohorts. In a later genetic analysis, a missense DCLRE1C variant was associated with V-gene and J-gene trimming of TCR beta chains, and the association was replicated in an independent cohort. Because the 87-base-pair reads could not distinguish some IMGT-functional V segments, including TRBV6-2 and TRBV6-3, those segments were excluded. Linkage disequilibrium might explain the correlated functional status among segregating V segments, but an unknown experimental factor could not be excluded. In a later analysis, HLA-associated TCR beta chains were found to be more clonally expanded and to have lower generation probabilities than equally common non-associated chains. An earlier analysis of some 560 of the donors showed that most TCR beta V segments appeared in productive rearrangements either about 87% or about 30% of the time, which broadly matched IMGT annotations. A total of around 150 TCR beta chains were listed by the study as associated with cytomegalovirus. According to a later analysis, most CMV-associated TCR beta chains appeared to be HLA-restricted, and the HLA associations seemed to be driven largely by CMV exposure. A further reported finding was that TCR beta sequences accurately predicted the HLA-A and HLA-B alleles for most subjects in the first cohort. When HLA alleles, especially DR and DQ, strongly co-occurred, TCR associations were difficult to assign to individual alleles. Roughly uniform sequencing depth across donors was assumed in presence/absence analyses, although this assumption may not hold. CMV serostatus was the only immune exposure information available for the cohort. Because some donors lacked HLA typing at each locus, the association tests relied only on the typed subset. In this cohort, only TCR beta chains were sequenced, and detectable features were limited by the absence of alpha or paired-chain data. It was suggested by the authors that the approach could potentially be generalized to other disease states and immunological phenotypes. Compared with the 666-donor mean, donors in an Asian-associated ancestry cluster had fewer N-insertions in productive TCRs, according to a later genetic analysis. A cluster of highly shared sequence variants was judged likely to represent a technical artifact of the sequencing pipeline. Three of the identified cytomegalovirus-associated TCR beta chains were confirmed in vitro to be specific for cytomegalovirus antigens. At a false discovery rate of 0.05, a later analysis linked under 20,000 TCR beta sequences to specific HLA alleles.

Library preparation employed the immunoSEQ multiplex PCR assay. A mixture of 60 forward primers for TCR Vbeta segments and 13 reverse primers for TCR Jbeta segments was used in the multiplex PCR. The CDR3 region of rearranged TCR beta genes was amplified from genomic DNA by a multiplex PCR assay. The Illumina HiSeq System was used to sequence the amplified TCR beta libraries as 87-base-pair reads. Per the authors' processing: Across the roughly 640 repertoires, a later analysis counted roughly 77 million unique TCR beta chains, roughly 11 million of which were shared by at least two donors. Raw reads were error-corrected and collapsed into unique sequences with a nearest-neighbor algorithm that merged closely related sequences to remove PCR and sequencing errors. To assign V, D and J gene segments, CDR3 sequences were aligned to IMGT reference sequences. For a sequence to be retained, a match of at least six nucleotides to both a V gene segment and a J gene segment was required. Rearrangements were classified as productive when the CDR3 lacked stop codons and remained in frame with V and J, and all other rearrangements were classified as non-productive. Following IMGT convention, CDR3 was defined as the stretch from the second conserved V-encoded cysteine up to the conserved J-encoded phenylalanine. In an earlier analysis of some 550 of the donors, sequences lacking an unambiguous match to a single V gene segment were excluded. An earlier analysis of 587 of the donors classified V segments as functional when productive rearrangements were above 56.7% and as segregating when the standard deviation between donors was above 5%. A statistical classification framework was developed to diagnose cytomegalovirus status using the catalog of TCR beta chain sequences. In a later analysis, TCR nucleotide sequences were compared against IMGT/GENE-DB human TR gene sequences so that V and J genes could be assigned. A later analysis assigned CDR3 sequences and most-parsimonious VDJ recombination scenarios with the TCRdist pipeline. A later analysis defined each TCR beta chain by its CDR3 amino acid sequence plus V-gene family, and excluded reads lacking a unique V-gene family. As a way to deal with suspected cross-contamination and a sequencing artifact, a later analysis dropped over 550 nucleotide sequences that were highly shared and had low generation probability. For each public chain, a later analysis derived a clonal expansion index from normalized ranks of inferred template counts within each repertoire. A later analysis computed generation probabilities with a VDJ recombination model fitted to out-of-frame rearrangements, and checked the results against IGoR. In a later analysis, hypergeometric tests were used to score TCR-TCR, TCR-HLA and TCR-CMV co-occurrence, with a repertoire-size bias correction applied to TCR pairs. In a later analysis, false discovery rates were estimated by permuting HLA or CMV assignments 20 times. A later analysis grouped co-occurring TCRs with DBSCAN, adding TCRdist sequence similarity when clustering within HLA-allele-positive subsets. For co-occurrence clustering, repertoires with fewer than 30,000 or more than 120,000 public chains were excluded, along with roughly five repertoires with anomalous nucleotide sharing. TCRdb obtained this table from immuneACCESS and retained in-frame rearrangements with V and J assigned. These tables miss some clones; where compared with another copy, unresolved V genes account for less than half of the shortfall, and the remainder is unexplained. That table is the source of V, J and clone size, and D and trimming were worked out from the DNA. The sample table records over 100,000 clones; around 78% of these occur just once. The top ten clones comprise approximately 2% of the sample.

Details on this clone: The target of this receptor is not known. Base qualities are missing; no much larger clone stands one base away.

In total, approximately 700 healthy bone marrow donors made up the cohort. At the time of sampling, all cohort members were nominally healthy, though unrecorded immune exposures were likely present. The donor tested CMV seropositive, placing the donor among the 289 seropositive members of the cohort. Each donor provided a peripheral blood sample, and peripheral blood mononuclear cells were used for TCR beta sequencing. Genomic DNA extraction from the blood cell samples was performed with the Qiagen DNeasy Blood Extraction Kit. Relative to germline, V is 5 bases shorter and J is 4 bases shorter, with 18 bases between their ends. Its CDR3 holds 16 amino acids, cysteine through phenylalanine. Kept here is only the CDR3 DNA, which spans 48 bases and is read in frame from base 1. The germline V gene (reference sequence) gives CDR1 as SEHNR and CDR2 as FQNEAQ.

The receptor's source is a female donor in good health and CMV-seropositive. The rearranged segments are TRBV7-9 and TRBJ1-3, with the D gene too uncertain to name. Specimen: PBMCs. The nucleotide sequence is given as TGTGCCAGCAGCCCCCGCGGATCGGGTCCCGGAAACACCATATATTTT. Translated, this gives CASSPRGSGPGNTIYF.